This T cell receptor (beta chain) appears in the sequencing data of a study of cytomegalovirus exposure and HLA in healthy donors. The CDR3 is 15 amino acids. Germline CDR1 and CDR2: KGHSH and LQKENI. With 5 bases clipped from V and 1 base from J, the junction kept 7 bases outside the gene matches. With respect to this clone: The antigen is not known.

The study, taken as a whole, reports: It was confirmed in vitro that a few of the CMV-associated chains were specific for CMV antigens.

The PCR was carried out with 60 Vbeta primers and 13 Jbeta primers. The table came from immunoSEQ multiplex PCR; TCRdb's copy has only in-frame clones and leaves some out. In the table there are about 160,000 clones, about 81% of which are singletons. The specimen sequenced was PBMCs. This clonotype originated in a girl aged 5-17 years in good health and CMV-seropositive. This chain uses TRBV18 with TRBJ1-1; 7 bases agree with TRBD1. The CDR3, as DNA: TGTGCCAGCTCAGCCCGACAGGGCGGGAACACTGAAGCTTTCTTT. Translation gives CASSARQGGNTEAFF.